This T cell receptor (beta chain) was obtained from a study of blood T cell repertoires in COVID-19. On the study more broadly: The study drew acute and convalescent COVID-19 samples from the United States, Italy and Spain. The analysed material was cDNA or gDNA that came from T cells, B-cell-depleted T cells, or PBMCs.

Original processing methods: Counts of nucleated cells, estimated from reference gene primer amplification, were obtained. Measured with immunoSEQ multiplex PCR; TCRdb has only the in-frame clones, and not every one. The DNA was the basis for D and trimming; V, J and clone size are from that table. Here the sample spans 290,000 or so clones, roughly 90% being singletons. V lost 4 bases to trimming and J lost 3 bases, with 10 bases between them. The CDR3 spans 13 residues. The germline gives CDR1 SGHRS, CDR2 YFSETQ. Patients of the Seattle cohort, enrolled during active infection, were followed longitudinally.

The specimen was peripheral blood. The chain joins TRBV5-1 to TRBJ1-2, with D hard to call. This clonotype was obtained from a woman in her 30s with COVID-19, enrolled during active disease. CDR3 DNA sequence: TGCGCCAGCAGCCTGGACGGAGACTATGGCTACACCTTC. Translation gives CASSLDGDYGYTF.